Listed here are 16 T cell receptor beta chains from one sample, sequenced in a study of blood T cell repertoires in COVID-19. The table came from immunoSEQ multiplex PCR; TCRdb's copy has only in-frame clones and leaves some out. The table shows fewer than 110,000 clones, with roughly 84% occurring only once. Input material: peripheral blood. The receptor source for this set is a human donor in a cohort sampled during active COVID-19.

This clone is a singleton in its sample. CDR3 loop: CATSRQNRDQETQYF. In nucleotides, the CDR3 is TGTGCCACCAGCAGACAAAACAGGGACCAAGAGACCCAGTACTTC. The chain employs TRBV15 and TRBJ2-5; D may be TRBD1 (6 bases). The CDR3 is made up of 15 amino acids. Germline CDR1 reads LNHNV; CDR2 reads YYDKDF (reference sequence). Between the trimmed V and J ends, which lost 2 bases and 0 bases, there was a span of 10 bases.

V is TRBV18 and J is TRBJ2-7, with TRBD1 matching 9 bases. The CDR3 is 14 amino acids. Germline values: CDR1 KGHSH, CDR2 LQKENI. After removal of 6 bases from V and 6 bases from J, the junction contained 9 bases not matched to a gene. The CDR3 sequence is CASSPGTGISEQYF. CDR3 DNA: TGTGCCAGCTCTCCCGGGACAGGGATAAGCGAGCAGTACTTC.

The rearrangement links TRBV9 to TRBJ1-2, with TRBD1 identical over 12 bases. This CDR3 has 15 amino acids. Germline V gene lookup returns CDR1 SGDLS and CDR2 YYNGEE. The V segment lost 3 bases and the J segment 8 bases; nucleotides outside the gene matches: 8. The CDR3 is CASSAQPGTGGGYTF. For the CDR3, the DNA is TGTGCCAGCAGCGCCCAACCCGGGACAGGGGGCGGCTACACCTTC.

The rearrangement links TRBV7-3 to TRBJ2-1, with 7 bases aligning to TRBD2. J lost 10 bases, V lost 6 bases, and 12 bases had no gene match. The V gene's germline CDR1 is SGHTA and CDR2 FQGTGA. The CDR3 has 14 residues. CDR3 sequence: CASRSGRPTSEQFF. The CDR3 bases are TGTGCCAGCAGATCCGGCAGGCCGACTAGCGAGCAGTTCTTC.

The rearrangement uses TRBV30 and TRBJ2-7; 8 bases are a match to TRBD1. Germline V gene data show CDR1 as GTSNPN and CDR2 as SVGIG (reference sequence). Unmatched junction bases numbered 6, after V lost 5 bases and J lost 3 bases. The CDR3 spans 13 residues. The chain's CDR3 is CAWGTGDRYEQYF. CDR3 DNA: TGTGCCTGGGGGACAGGAGATCGCTACGAGCAGTACTTC.

This clone was counted a few times. The chain joins TRBV6-4 to TRBJ2-1, with 9 nucleotides matching TRBD2. CDR3 length equals 14 residues. Germline loops: CDR1 MRHNA, CDR2 SNTAGT. Trimming at V came to 4 bases and at J to 5 bases, leaving 3 bases not matched to a gene. This CDR3 is CASSARGGDNEQFF. The CDR3 DNA sequence: TGTGCCAGCAGTGCCCGCGGGGGGGACAATGAGCAGTTCTTC.

V and J are TRBV20-1 and TRBJ2-7, with 9 bases that match TRBD1. In germline, CDR1 is DFQATT, CDR2 SNEGSKA (reference sequence). The CDR3 totals 11 residues. J was trimmed by 9 bases and V by 5 bases; bases with no gene match: 5. The CDR3 sequence is CSAPQGAMQYF. The CDR3, as DNA: TGCAGTGCTCCACAGGGGGCGATGCAGTACTTC.

CDR3 DNA: TGTGCCAGCAGTTTTCGGGGGACTGGTACTGAAGCTTTCTTT. The encoded protein is CASSFRGTGTEAFF. J is TRBJ1-1 and V is TRBV27; D is perhaps TRBD1 (5 bases). Per germline, CDR1 MNHEY and CDR2 SMNVEV (reference sequence). Deletions cut 3 bases from V and 5 bases from J, with 13 bases between. This CDR3 region has 14 residues.

V usage is TRBV10-2 and J usage is TRBJ2-6, with 10 bases lining up with TRBD1. Germline assignment: CDR1 WSHSY and CDR2 SAAADI. The CDR3 sequence is 16 residues long. The junction had 6 bases not matched to a gene; V was cut back by 7 bases and J by 3 bases. The CDR3 DNA follows: TGCGCCAGCAAAGCCGGGACAGGGGTTGGGGCCAACGTCCTGACTTTC. The encoded protein is CASKAGTGVGANVLTF.

J is TRBJ2-5 and V is TRBV5-1; D might be TRBD1 (5 bases). V was pared by 3 bases and J by 8 bases, with 23 bases between. The CDR3 runs to 16 residues. The germline CDR1 and CDR2 sequences are SGHRS and YFSETQ. CDR3 DNA: TGCGCCAGCAGCTCTCAAGACCCCCAGGGCCTGGGTACCCAGTACTTC. Its protein is CASSSQDPQGLGTQYF.

The chain is built from TRBV10-3 and TRBJ1-1; possible D gene TRBD1, 5 bases. CDR3 size: 13 residues. V was pared by 10 bases and J by 6 bases, with 18 bases between. From germline, CDR1 is ENHRY and CDR2 SYGVKD. The DNA of the CDR3 is TGTGCCACCGCGAAAGGGGAGGAGGCTGAAGCTTTCTTT. Residues: CATAKGEEAEAFF.

V usage is TRBV7-2 and J usage is TRBJ1-1; maybe TRBD1 (6 bases). The V and J ends lost 1 base and 1 base respectively, with 13 bases between them. There are 16 residues in the CDR3. CDR1 SGHTA and CDR2 FQGNSA come from the germline V gene. The CDR3 DNA reads TGTGCCAGCAGCTTAGAGGGGGTAATCCCGAACACTGAAGCTTTCTTT. Its protein product is CASSLEGVIPNTEAFF.

CDR3 DNA: TGCGCCAGCAGGTTTAGCGGGGAAGAGACCCAGTACTTC. Protein sequence: CASRFSGEETQYF. The chain couples TRBV10-2 to TRBJ2-5; 8 nucleotides align to TRBD2. This CDR3 has 13 residues. Germline V lookup: CDR1 WSHSY, CDR2 SAAADI. The V segment lost 6 bases and the J segment 3 bases; nucleotides outside the gene matches: 3.

The chain employs TRBV11-2 and TRBJ2-7, with 8 bases matching TRBD2. The CDR3 consists of 15 residues. Unmatched junction bases numbered 6, after V lost 2 bases and J lost 3 bases. The V gene's germline CDR1 is SGHAT and CDR2 FQNNGV. Written as DNA, the CDR3 is TGTGCCAGCAGCTTACGTAGCGGGGTTAACTACGAGCAGTACTTC. Translating gives CASSLRSGVNYEQYF.

The chain employs TRBV23-1 and TRBJ2-1; D is perhaps TRBD2 (5 bases). TRBV23-1 is an open reading frame, and its role is uncertain. The CDR3 length is 14 residues. The V end was cut by 8 bases, the J end by 5 bases, with 16 bases between. CDR3 in DNA: TGCGCCAGCCCTTGGAGGCTGCCCAACAATGAGCAGTTCTTC. Protein: CASPWRLPNNEQFF.

This chain links TRBV30 with TRBJ1-1; D perhaps matches TRBD1 (6 bases). The germline gives CDR1 GTSNPN, CDR2 SVGIG (reference sequence). V lost 0 bases, J lost 5 bases, and 13 bases lay in between. CDR3 length equals 14 residues. CDR3: CAWSVLRGRTEAFF. Written as DNA, the CDR3 is TGTGCCTGGAGTGTACTCAGGGGAAGGACTGAAGCTTTCTTT.